This T cell receptor (beta chain) was observed in a study of CD8+CD57+ T cells in acquired aplastic anemia. The study's findings and limits: Some 30 shared CD8+ CDR3s appeared highly expressed within patients' immunodominant clones. Patients and healthy controls showed no significant CD8+ Simpson's diversity difference. CD8+CD57+ cells showed decreased diversity compared with total CD4+ and CD8+ cells in patients.

Genomic DNA served as template for TCR beta VDJ and CDR3 profiling. A single record per CDR3 protein comes from TCRdb applying MiXCR to the reads. The data show about 20,000 distinct CDR3 sequences, 30% to 40% seen once. Germline lookup yields CDR1 DFQATT and CDR2 SNEGSKA (reference sequence). Between the trimmed V and J ends, which lost 1 base and 4 bases, there was a span of 15 bases. CDR3 size: 15 residues. An expansion of CD8+CD57+ cells by flow cytometry had been shown in patients chosen for sequencing. This clonotype was seen repeatedly, ten times or more. The antigen is unknown. The chain carries TRBV20-1 and TRBJ2-3, with D perhaps matching TRBD1 or TRBD2 (6 bases each). Sequenced material: CD8+CD57+ T cells sorted from PBMCs. Documented subset: bead-enriched CD8+CD57+ effector memory T cells from SAA patients. This receptor was identified in a human donor with aplastic anemia. This chain's CDR3 is CSARGSGALADTQYF. CDR3 DNA sequence: TGCAGTGCTAGAGGTTCGGGGGCTTTGGCAGATACGCAGTATTTT.